This T cell receptor beta chain appears in the sequencing data of a study of cytomegalovirus exposure and HLA in healthy donors. J lost 0 bases, V lost 3 bases, and 0 bases had no gene match. Looked up from germline, CDR1 is SGHVS and CDR2 is FQNEAQ. CDR3 size: 15 residues. At collection, donors were nominally healthy, but unrecorded immune exposures were probable. Whole-study results and caveats: In presence/absence analyses, roughly uniform sequencing depth across donors was assumed. When analyzed later, a missense DCLRE1C variant was found to be linked to TCR beta V- and J-gene trimming. A later analysis reportedly found that, within productive TCRs, an Asian-associated ancestry cluster had fewer N-insertions than the mean observed across the 666 donors.

This clone showed up just a few times. Its antigen is unidentified. In the PCR, 60 Vbeta and 13 Jbeta primers were used. Some clones are missing from TCRdb's copy, which holds only in-frame ones; the method was immunoSEQ multiplex PCR. Of roughly 97,000 clones in the sample, roughly a tenth were seen once. The origin of this receptor is a man over 45 in good health and CMV-seropositive. Material for sequencing was PBMCs. This chain connects TRBV7-8 to TRBJ2-1; 9 bases map to TRBD2. The CDR3 spells CASSFSGSSYNEQFF. The CDR3 coding sequence is TGTGCCAGCAGCTTTAGCGGGAGCTCCTACAATGAGCAGTTCTTC.